The subject of this entry is one TCR beta chain. Its antigen is not yet known. Per-nucleotide qualities are absent, and no much larger clonotype sits a single base away. The data are from a study of blood T cell repertoires in COVID-19 (dated by TCRdb to 2020 to 2022). For the wider study: The collaborator samples originated in the United States, Italy and Spain and spanned the acute and convalescent phases of COVID-19. A freely available public database, intended as a resource for researchers studying the immune response to SARS-CoV-2, is where the repertoires were released. Sample metadata almost always included a de-identified subject ID, COVID-19 status, age in years and sex. The dataset comprised deeply sampled blood TCRbeta repertoires from subjects exposed to, actively infected with, or recovered from COVID-19. Where available, HLA class I and class II types were taken from metadata supplied by the sample provider and were not determined by assay-based typing. The prospective study material was composed of cDNA or gDNA derived from T cells, B-cell-depleted T cells, or PBMCs. The samples were drawn from the first 160 participants of the ongoing ImmuneRACE study and from roughly 1,300 subjects provided by 6 global collaborators. Study-level results and caveats: The quantity of clinical and demographic metadata differed by source and by participant and was supplied without curation.

TCRbeta CDR3 regions were amplified from genomic DNA by means of the immunoSEQ Assay, a bias-controlled multiplex PCR. In the authors' own workflow: Within the assay, amplification of reference gene primers was used to estimate how many nucleated cells each sample contained. Sequence reads were collapsed and filtered to measure the absolute abundance of every unique TCRbeta CDR3 rearrangement. For each sample, productive Simpson clonality was calculated as the square root of Simpson's diversity index across productive rearrangements. Drawn from immuneACCESS, this table holds only the in-frame rearrangements with V and J called that TCRdb kept. Clones are partly lost; checked studies trace under half to an unresolved V gene and leave the rest unexplained. That table furnishes V, J and clone size, whereas the DNA furnished D and trimming. The sample profile shows about 12,000 clones; around 70% of them were found once. The ten most abundant clones make up around 10% of the sample.

One collaborating source in Seattle enrolled patients while the patients were actively infected and followed the patients over time throughout the course of disease. Each collaborating institution followed its own protocols to collect whole blood in K2EDTA tubes. For TCRbeta analysis, collaborators shipped samples as frozen whole blood, isolated PBMCs, or DNA extracted from either of those sample types. The CDR3 covers 14 residues, taking in both the cysteine and the phenylalanine. The only DNA kept is the CDR3, 42 bases in frame from the first base. Ends trimmed: V by 4 bases, J by 3 bases; bases unmatched to a gene: 2. Via the germline V gene (reference sequence), CDR1 is PRHDT and CDR2 FYEKMQ.

The TCR originated in a man aged 55 to 70 with COVID-19, enrolled during active disease. The sequenced material came from peripheral blood. The sequence is built from TRBV13 and TRBJ2-1; 8 of the junction bases match TRBD2. The CDR3 protein is CASSSGLVYNEQFF. The DNA reads TGTGCCAGCAGCTCGGGACTAGTCTACAATGAGCAGTTCTTC.